The 21 T cell receptor beta chains below come from one sample, sequenced in a study of long-term antiretroviral therapy in people with HIV. It was version v3.0 of the immunoSEQ assay that was run at survey level. Method: immunoSEQ multiplex PCR; TCRdb's copy keeps in-frame clones and lacks some. The table lists about 39,000 clones, approximately 80% of them singletons. This specimen was unsorted PBMCs, taken 0.6 years after starting antiretroviral therapy. These receptors were taken from a man in his late teens or twenties with HIV.

The V call is TRBV4-1, the J call TRBJ2-7, with 9 nucleotides matching TRBD1. The V and J ends lost 2 bases and 4 bases, in that order; junction bases with no gene match: 9. The CDR3 runs to 16 residues. The germline CDR1 and CDR2 sequences are MGHRA and YSYEKL. CDR3 nucleotides: TGCGCCAGCAGCCAAAACGCGGACAGGGGACAGTACGAGCAGTACTTC. This gives the protein CASSQNADRGQYEQYF.

The chain uses TRBV19 and TRBJ2-1; D is perhaps TRBD2 (6 bases). The CDR3 has 14 residues. V was cut by 7 bases and J by 4 bases, with 14 bases left in between. Germline V gene lookup returns CDR1 LNHDA and CDR2 SQIVND (reference sequence). CDR3 sequence (DNA): TGTGCCAGTACCCTGGGAGGTACTTACAATGAGCAGTTCTTC. Its translation is CASTLGGTYNEQFF.

This clone was counted a single time. The rearrangement uses TRBV5-1 and TRBJ2-7; D is perhaps TRBD2 (6 bases). This CDR3 has 14 residues. V shed 4 bases and J shed 7 bases, with 18 bases lying between them. The germline gives CDR1 SGHRS, CDR2 YFSETQ. CDR3 loop: CASSIWTTSGEQYF. The CDR3 DNA sequence: TGCGCCAGCAGCATTTGGACTACCTCGGGAGAGCAGTACTTC.

The rearrangement uses TRBV7-2 and TRBJ2-7; tentative D call: TRBD2 (6 bases). Trimming took 4 bases from V and 6 from J, leaving 28 bases between them. Per the germline V gene, CDR1 is SGHTA and CDR2 is FQGNSA. CDR3 length equals 18 residues. The CDR3 sequence: CASSSGPRLPGARREQYF. CDR3 DNA: TGTGCCAGCAGCTCAGGACCCAGACTACCGGGAGCTCGTCGCGAGCAGTACTTC.

This clone was recorded only once. The chain recombines TRBV27 with TRBJ1-5; D is possibly TRBD1 (5 bases). CDR1 and CDR2 (germline): MNHEY, SMNVEV (reference sequence). The CDR3 consists of 14 residues. V was trimmed by 3 bases and J by 2 bases, leaving 8 bases between them. The CDR3 nucleotides are TGTGCCAGCAGTTTTTTGGGGGGCAATCAGCCCCAGCATTTT. Translation gives CASSFLGGNQPQHF.

The chain combines TRBV6-1 with TRBJ2-3; 7 nucleotides align to TRBD2. The V and J ends lost 5 bases and 9 bases, in that order; junction bases with no gene match: 8. Germline assignment: CDR1 MNHNS and CDR2 SASEGT. This CDR3 has 13 residues. The CDR3 nucleotides are TGTGCCAGCAGTAGACTAGCCTTGGACACGCAGTATTTT. As protein: CASSRLALDTQYF.

This clone was seen just once. The chain uses TRBV19 and TRBJ1-4; the match to TRBD1 covers 8 bases. Germline V gene data show CDR1 as LNHDA and CDR2 as SQIVND (reference sequence). The CDR3 has 13 amino acids. The junction had 3 bases not matched to a gene; V was cut back by 7 bases and J by 5 bases. CDR3 nucleotide sequence: TGTGCCAGTACCTGGACAGGGAATGAAAAACTGTTTTTT. It yields the protein CASTWTGNEKLFF.

V is TRBV7-2 and J is TRBJ2-1; D uncertain. The length of the CDR3 is 12 residues. Deletions cut 1 base from V and 6 bases from J, with 4 bases between. CDR1 and CDR2 from the germline V gene are SGHTA and FQGNSA. The CDR3 DNA reads as TGTGCCAGCAGCTTAGTTGGCAATGAGCAGTTCTTC. Encoded protein: CASSLVGNEQFF.

The CDR3 sequence: CASSIGRAREQYF. CDR3 nucleotide sequence: TGTGCCAGTAGTATAGGCAGGGCACGAGAGCAGTACTTC. This chain connects TRBV19 to TRBJ2-7, with D possibly matching TRBD1 (5 bases). Trimming shortened V by 1 base and J by 7 bases, and 11 bases separated the two germline ends. The CDR3 runs to 13 residues. Germline V gene data show CDR1 as LNHDA and CDR2 as SQIVND (reference sequence).

This clone was recorded a few times. The chain couples TRBV5-8 to TRBJ2-7; D is ambiguous. The CDR3 contains 11 residues. Looked up from germline, CDR1 is SGHTS and CDR2 is YDEGEE. V was clipped by 4 bases and J by 3 bases, with 5 bases between them. In nucleotides, the CDR3 is TGTGCCAGCAGCCGTGTCTACGAGCAGTACTTC. Encoded protein: CASSRVYEQYF.

The chain links TRBV7-2 to TRBJ2-7, with 7 bases lining up with TRBD1. The V and J ends lost 5 bases and 3 bases, in that order; junction bases with no gene match: 4. Germline loops: CDR1 SGHTA, CDR2 FQGNSA. The CDR3 consists of 13 residues. The CDR3 region has the DNA TGTGCCAGCAGCCCTGACAGGGACTACGAGCAGTACTTC. This translates into CASSPDRDYEQYF.

This sequence joins TRBV7-2 and TRBJ2-1; D is possibly TRBD1 (6 bases). This CDR3 comprises 11 residues. Looked up from germline, CDR1 is SGHTA and CDR2 is FQGNSA. Trimming took off 6 bases at V and 12 bases at J, with 12 bases between the two ends. CDR3 loop: CASSSGHLQFF. The CDR3 nucleotides read TGTGCCAGCAGTTCGGGACATCTGCAGTTCTTC.

The CDR3 sequence is CASSFSGMPSYEQYF. The CDR3 DNA reads TGTGCCAGCAGCTTTTCAGGGATGCCCTCCTACGAGCAGTACTTC. The J gene is TRBJ2-7, the V gene TRBV11-2; weak D call: TRBD1 (5 bases). V lost 3 bases, J lost 0 bases, and 12 bases lay in between. In germline, CDR1 is SGHAT, CDR2 FQNNGV. The CDR3 totals 15 residues.

The chain is built from TRBV5-6 and TRBJ2-7; 7 bases align to TRBD1. From germline, CDR1 is SGHDT and CDR2 YYEEEE. The V gene end was trimmed by 4 bases and the J gene end by 2 bases; junction bases not matched to a gene: 0. This CDR3 comprises 12 residues. CDR3 nucleotide sequence: TGTGCCAGCAGCAGGGGGCCCTACGAGCAGTACTTC. It codes for CASSRGPYEQYF.

The rearrangement uses TRBV11-2 and TRBJ2-5; 14 nucleotides match TRBD2. The CDR3 extends over 16 amino acids. In germline, CDR1 is SGHAT, CDR2 FQNNGV. The J segment lost 5 bases and the V segment lost 3 bases, leaving 5 bases of the junction unmatched. DNA of the CDR3: TGTGCCAGCAGCTTTGGACTAGCGGGAGGAGGGGAGACCCAGTACTTC. It codes for CASSFGLAGGGETQYF.

The V and J genes are TRBV19 and TRBJ2-7; perhaps TRBD1 as D (7 bases). V was pared by 8 bases and J by 6 bases, with 17 bases between. The CDR3 runs 13 residues. Per germline, CDR1 LNHDA and CDR2 SQIVND (reference sequence). CDR3 protein: CASGPRGVSEQYF. In nucleotides, the CDR3 is TGTGCCAGTGGTCCCAGGGGGGTGAGCGAGCAGTACTTC.

The rearrangement uses TRBV29-1 and TRBJ2-1; 7 positions agree with TRBD2. The ends lost 4 bases at V and 6 bases at J; junction bases unmatched: 3. In germline, CDR1 is SQVTM, CDR2 ANQGSEA. This CDR3 has 12 residues. The CDR3 here is CSVGLASNEQFF. The DNA of the CDR3 is TGCAGCGTTGGACTAGCTAGCAATGAGCAGTTCTTC.

This chain connects TRBV9 to TRBJ2-7; 9 bases are shared with TRBD1. CDR1 and CDR2 from the germline V gene are SGDLS and YYNGEE. The CDR3 runs to 14 residues. Trimming took 4 bases from V and 5 from J; bases not matched to a gene: 7. CDR3 in amino acids: CASSLTTGGNEQYF. In DNA form, the CDR3 reads TGTGCCAGCAGCCTTACGACAGGGGGTAACGAGCAGTACTTC. Supplemented by reference TRBV9 and TRBJ2-7, the full variable domain reads DSGVTQTPKHLITATGQRVTLRCSPRSGDLSVYWYQQSLDQGLQFLIQYYNGEERAKGNILERFSAQQFPDLHSELNLSSLELGDSALYFCASSLTTGGNEQYFGPGTRLTVT.

This sequence joins TRBV4-3 and TRBJ1-3, with D hard to call. The CDR3 spans 14 residues. Germline loops: CDR1 LGHNA, CDR2 YSLEER. The V gene lost 0 bases and the J gene lost 4 bases, with 7 bases spanning the gap. For the CDR3, the DNA is TGCGCCAGCAGCCAAGATCTGGAAGGAAACACCATATATTTT. Protein product: CASSQDLEGNTIYF.

The chain couples TRBV5-1 to TRBJ2-7; 10 nucleotides match TRBD2. J lost 1 base, V lost 1 base, and 5 bases had no gene match. CDR1 is SGHRS and CDR2 is YFSETQ in the germline V gene. The CDR3 extends over 16 amino acids. The CDR3 nucleotides are TGCGCCAGCAGCTTGCGGACTAGCGGATATTCCTACGAGCAGTACTTC. It translates to CASSLRTSGYSYEQYF.

J is TRBJ2-1 and V is TRBV5-4, with TRBD2 as a possible D gene (6 bases). The CDR3 has 15 residues. V lost 1 base, J lost 0 bases, and 8 bases lay in between. Germline CDR1 reads SGHNT; CDR2 reads YYREEE (reference sequence). The CDR3 loop is CASSLQGGSYNEQFF. CDR3 DNA sequence: TGTGCCAGCAGCTTGCAGGGAGGCTCCTACAATGAGCAGTTCTTC.